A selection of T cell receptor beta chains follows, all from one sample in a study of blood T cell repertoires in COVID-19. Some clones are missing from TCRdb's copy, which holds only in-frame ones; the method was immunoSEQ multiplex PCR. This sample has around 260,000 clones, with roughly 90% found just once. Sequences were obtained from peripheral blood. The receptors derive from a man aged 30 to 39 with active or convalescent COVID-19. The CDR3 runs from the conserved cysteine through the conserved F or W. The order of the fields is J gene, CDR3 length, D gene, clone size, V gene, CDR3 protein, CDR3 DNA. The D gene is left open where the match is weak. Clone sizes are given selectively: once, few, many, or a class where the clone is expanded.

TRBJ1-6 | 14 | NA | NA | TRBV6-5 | CASSRTNGNSPLHF | TGTGCCAGCAGTCGAACCAACGGGAATTCACCCCTCCACTTT
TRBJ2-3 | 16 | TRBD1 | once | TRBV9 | CASSSYPGQGLDTQYF | TGTGCCAGCAGCTCATACCCGGGACAGGGGTTGGATACGCAGTATTTT
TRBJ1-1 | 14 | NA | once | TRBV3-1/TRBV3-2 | CASSHLQGNTEAFF | TGTGCCAGCAGTCACCTACAGGGAAACACTGAAGCTTTCTTT
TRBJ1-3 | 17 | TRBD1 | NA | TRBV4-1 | CASSQPTRQGHGNTIYF | TGCGCCAGCAGCCAACCCACACGACAGGGCCATGGAAACACCATATATTTT
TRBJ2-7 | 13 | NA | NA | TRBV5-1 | CASSLELSDEQYF | TGCGCCAGCAGCTTGGAGCTTTCCGACGAGCAGTACTTC
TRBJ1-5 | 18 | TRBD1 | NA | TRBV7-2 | CASSLAQQGSNGNQPQHF | TGTGCCAGCAGCTTAGCGCAACAGGGGTCGAATGGCAATCAGCCCCAGCATTTT
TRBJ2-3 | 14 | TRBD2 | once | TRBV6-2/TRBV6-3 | CASRPTASGDTQYF | TGTGCCAGCAGACCTACCGCTAGCGGAGATACGCAGTATTTT
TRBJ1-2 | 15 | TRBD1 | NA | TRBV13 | CASSLTDRTNYGYTF | TGTGCCAGCAGCCTAACGGACAGGACAAACTATGGCTACACCTTC
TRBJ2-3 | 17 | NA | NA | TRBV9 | CASSGLDLSTSTDTQYF | TGTGCCAGCAGCGGACTAGATCTCTCCACTAGCACAGATACGCAGTATTTT
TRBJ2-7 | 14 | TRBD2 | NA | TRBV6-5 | CASSVRTSGDEQYF | TGTGCCAGCAGCGTCCGGACTAGCGGGGACGAGCAGTACTTC
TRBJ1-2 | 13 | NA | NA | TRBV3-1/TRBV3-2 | CASSRGGGYGYTF | TGTGCCAGCAGCCGGGGAGGCGGCTATGGCTACACCTTC
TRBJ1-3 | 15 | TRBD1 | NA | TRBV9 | CASSVATGGGNTIYF | TGTGCCAGCAGCGTAGCGACAGGGGGCGGAAACACCATATATTTT
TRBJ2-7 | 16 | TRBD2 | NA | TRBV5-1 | CASRQQLAGDTYEQYF | TGCGCCAGCAGGCAACAACTAGCGGGGGATACCTACGAGCAGTACTTC
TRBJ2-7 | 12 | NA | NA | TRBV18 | CASSPGEYEQYF | TGTGCCAGCTCACCAGGGGAGTACGAGCAGTACTTC
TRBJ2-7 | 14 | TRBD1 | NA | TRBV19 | CASSIWDRAYEQYF | TGTGCCAGTAGTATCTGGGACAGAGCATACGAGCAGTACTTC
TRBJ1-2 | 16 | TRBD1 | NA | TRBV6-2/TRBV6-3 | CASSYSSPGQGSRYTF | TGTGCCAGCAGTTACTCCTCACCGGGACAGGGGTCGCGCTACACCTTC